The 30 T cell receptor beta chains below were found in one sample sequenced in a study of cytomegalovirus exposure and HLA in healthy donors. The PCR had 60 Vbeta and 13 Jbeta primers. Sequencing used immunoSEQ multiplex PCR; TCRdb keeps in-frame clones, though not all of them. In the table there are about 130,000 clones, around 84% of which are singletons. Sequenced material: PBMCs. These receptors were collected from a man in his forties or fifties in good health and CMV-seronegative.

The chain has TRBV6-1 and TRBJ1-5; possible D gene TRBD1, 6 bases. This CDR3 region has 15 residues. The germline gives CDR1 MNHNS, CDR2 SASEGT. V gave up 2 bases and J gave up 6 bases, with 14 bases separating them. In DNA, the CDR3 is TGTGCCAGCAGTGAAAAAGGGGGGGCGGCTCAGCCCCAGCATTTT. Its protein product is CASSEKGGAAQPQHF.

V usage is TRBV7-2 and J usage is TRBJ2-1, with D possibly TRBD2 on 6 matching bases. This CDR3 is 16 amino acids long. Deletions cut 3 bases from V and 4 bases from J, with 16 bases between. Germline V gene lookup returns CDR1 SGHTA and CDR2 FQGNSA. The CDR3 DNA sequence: TGTGCCAGCAGCTTCTCCGGGGCTAGCGATTACAATGAGCAGTTCTTC. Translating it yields CASSFSGASDYNEQFF.

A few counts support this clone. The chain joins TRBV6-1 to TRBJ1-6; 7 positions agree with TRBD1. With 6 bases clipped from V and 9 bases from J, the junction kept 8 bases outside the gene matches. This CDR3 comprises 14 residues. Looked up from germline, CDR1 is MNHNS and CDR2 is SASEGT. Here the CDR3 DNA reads TGTGCCAGCAGGTTAACAGGGGATGGTTCACCCCTCCACTTT. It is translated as CASRLTGDGSPLHF.

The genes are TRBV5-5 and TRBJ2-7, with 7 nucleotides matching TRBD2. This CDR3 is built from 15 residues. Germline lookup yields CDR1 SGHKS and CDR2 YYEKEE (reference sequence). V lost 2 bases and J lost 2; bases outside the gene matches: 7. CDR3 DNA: TGTGCCAGCAGCTTATTAAGACTAGCCGCCTACGAGCAGTACTTC. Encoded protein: CASSLLRLAAYEQYF. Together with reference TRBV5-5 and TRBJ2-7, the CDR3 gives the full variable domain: DAGVTQSPTHLIKTRGQQVTLRCSPISGHKSVSWYQQVLGQGPQFIFQYYEKEERGRGNFPDRFSARQFPNYSSELNVNALLLGDSALYLCASSLLRLAAYEQYFGPGTRLTVT.

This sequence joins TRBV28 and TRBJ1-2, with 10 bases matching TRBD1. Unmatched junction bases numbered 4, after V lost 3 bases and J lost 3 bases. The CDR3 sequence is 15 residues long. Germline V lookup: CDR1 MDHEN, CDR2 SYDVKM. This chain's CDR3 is CASSFWDRGDYGYTF. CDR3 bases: TGTGCCAGCAGTTTCTGGGACAGGGGAGACTATGGCTACACCTTC.

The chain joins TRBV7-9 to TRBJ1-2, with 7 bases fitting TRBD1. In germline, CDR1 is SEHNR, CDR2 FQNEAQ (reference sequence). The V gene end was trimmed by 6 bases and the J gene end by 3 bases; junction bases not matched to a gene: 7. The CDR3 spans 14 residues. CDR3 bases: TGTGCCAGCAGTCGGGGCAGGGGGGACTATGGCTACACCTTC. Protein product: CASSRGRGDYGYTF. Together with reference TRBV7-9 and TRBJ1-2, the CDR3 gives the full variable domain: DTGVSQNPRHKITKRGQNVTFRCDPISEHNRLYWYRQTLGQGPEFLTYFQNEAQLEKSRLLSDRFSAERPKGSFSTLEIQRTEQGDSAMYLCASSRGRGDYGYTFGSGTRLTVV.

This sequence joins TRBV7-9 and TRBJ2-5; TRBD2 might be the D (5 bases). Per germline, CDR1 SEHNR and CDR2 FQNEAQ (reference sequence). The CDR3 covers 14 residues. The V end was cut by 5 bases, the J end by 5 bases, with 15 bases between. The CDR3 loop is CASSRGPRWETQYF. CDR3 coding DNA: TGTGCCAGCAGCCGCGGGCCCAGATGGGAGACCCAGTACTTC. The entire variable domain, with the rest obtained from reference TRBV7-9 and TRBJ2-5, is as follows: DTGVSQNPRHKITKRGQNVTFRCDPISEHNRLYWYRQTLGQGPEFLTYFQNEAQLEKSRLLSDRFSAERPKGSFSTLEIQRTEQGDSAMYLCASSRGPRWETQYFGPGTRLLVL.

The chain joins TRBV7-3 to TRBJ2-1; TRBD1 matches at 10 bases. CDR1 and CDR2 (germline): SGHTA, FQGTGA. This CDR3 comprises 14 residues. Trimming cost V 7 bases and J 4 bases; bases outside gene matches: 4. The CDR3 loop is CASTAGQGYNEQFF. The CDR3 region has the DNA TGTGCCAGCACGGCGGGACAGGGGTACAATGAGCAGTTCTTC.

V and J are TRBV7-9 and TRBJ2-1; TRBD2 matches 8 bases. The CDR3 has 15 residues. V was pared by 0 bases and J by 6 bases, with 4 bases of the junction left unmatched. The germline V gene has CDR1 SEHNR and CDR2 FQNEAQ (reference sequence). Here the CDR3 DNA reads TGTGCCAGCAGCTTAGCGGGACTAGTTCCCAATGAGCAGTTCTTC. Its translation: CASSLAGLVPNEQFF.

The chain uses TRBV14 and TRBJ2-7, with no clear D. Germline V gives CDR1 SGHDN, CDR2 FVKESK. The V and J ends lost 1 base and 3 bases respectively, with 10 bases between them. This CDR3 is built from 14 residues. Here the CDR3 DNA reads TGTGCCAGCAGCCAAGGGGCAGCCGTCTACGAGCAGTACTTC. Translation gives CASSQGAAVYEQYF. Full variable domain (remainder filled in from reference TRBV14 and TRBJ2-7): EAGVTQFPSHSVIEKGQTVTLRCDPISGHDNLYWYRRVMGKEIKFLLHFVKESKQDESGMPNNRFLAERTGGTYSTLKVQPAELEDSGVYFCASSQGAAVYEQYFGPGTRLTVT.

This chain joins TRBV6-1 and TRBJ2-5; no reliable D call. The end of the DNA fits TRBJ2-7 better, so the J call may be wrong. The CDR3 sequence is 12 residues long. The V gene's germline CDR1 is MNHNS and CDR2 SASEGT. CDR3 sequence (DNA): TGTGCCAGCAGGACGCAGGACTACGAGCAGTACTTC. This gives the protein CASRTQDYEQYF.

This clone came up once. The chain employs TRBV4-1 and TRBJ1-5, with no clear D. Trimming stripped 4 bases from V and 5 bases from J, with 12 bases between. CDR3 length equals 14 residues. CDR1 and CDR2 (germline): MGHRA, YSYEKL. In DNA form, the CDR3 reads TGCGCCAGCAGCCCGACGGGTCGGGATCAGCCCCAGCATTTT. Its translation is CASSPTGRDQPQHF.

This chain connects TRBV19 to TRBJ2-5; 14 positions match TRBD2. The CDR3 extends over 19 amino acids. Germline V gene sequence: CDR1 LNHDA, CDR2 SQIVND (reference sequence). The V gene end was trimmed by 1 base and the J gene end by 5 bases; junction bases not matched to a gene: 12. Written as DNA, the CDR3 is TGTGCCAGTAGTATAGCTACCGGGACTAGCGGGGGACGTCGGGAGACCCAGTACTTC. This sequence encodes CASSIATGTSGGRRETQYF.

CDR3 DNA: TGCGCCAGCAGAGGGGAGGGAACCAGCGGAGCTTTCTTT. This gives the protein CASRGEGTSGAFF. This sequence joins TRBV5-1 and TRBJ1-1, with D tentatively TRBD1 (5 bases). CDR1 is SGHRS and CDR2 is YFSETQ in the germline V gene. With 5 bases removed from V and 10 bases from J, the gap between germline ends came to 18 bases. The CDR3 sequence is 13 residues long.

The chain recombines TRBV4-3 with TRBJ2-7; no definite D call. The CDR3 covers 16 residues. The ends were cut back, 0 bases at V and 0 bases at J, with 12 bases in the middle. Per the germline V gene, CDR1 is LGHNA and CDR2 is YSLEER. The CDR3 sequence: CASSQDIFRFSYEQYF. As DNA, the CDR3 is TGCGCCAGCAGCCAAGATATTTTCAGGTTCTCCTACGAGCAGTACTTC.

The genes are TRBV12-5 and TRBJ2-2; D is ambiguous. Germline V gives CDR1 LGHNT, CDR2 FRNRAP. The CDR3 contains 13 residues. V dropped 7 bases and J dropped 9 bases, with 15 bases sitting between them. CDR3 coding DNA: TGTGCTAGTGCCCCGCCAGGCAGGAGGGAGCTGTTTTTT. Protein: CASAPPGRRELFF.

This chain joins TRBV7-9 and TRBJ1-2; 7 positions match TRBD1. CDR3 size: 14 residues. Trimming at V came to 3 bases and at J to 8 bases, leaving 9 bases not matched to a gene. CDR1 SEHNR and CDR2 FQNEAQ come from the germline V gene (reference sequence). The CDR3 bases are TGTGCCAGCAGCTTGTCGGAAGGGGGCGGCGGCTACACCTTC. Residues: CASSLSEGGGGYTF.

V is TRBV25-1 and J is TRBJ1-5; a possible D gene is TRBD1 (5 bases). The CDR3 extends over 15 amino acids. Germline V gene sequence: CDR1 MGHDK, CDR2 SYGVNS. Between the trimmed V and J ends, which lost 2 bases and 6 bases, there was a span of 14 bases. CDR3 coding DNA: TGTGCCAGCAGTGAACCGGGGGAAGGCGGTCAGCCCCAGCATTTT. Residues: CASSEPGEGGQPQHF.

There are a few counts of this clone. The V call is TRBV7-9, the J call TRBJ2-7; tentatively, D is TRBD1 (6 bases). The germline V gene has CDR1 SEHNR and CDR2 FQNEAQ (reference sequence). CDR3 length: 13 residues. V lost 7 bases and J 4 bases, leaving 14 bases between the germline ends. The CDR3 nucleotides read TGTGCCAGCAAGGACAGCGAATCTTACGAGCAGTACTTC. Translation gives CASKDSESYEQYF.

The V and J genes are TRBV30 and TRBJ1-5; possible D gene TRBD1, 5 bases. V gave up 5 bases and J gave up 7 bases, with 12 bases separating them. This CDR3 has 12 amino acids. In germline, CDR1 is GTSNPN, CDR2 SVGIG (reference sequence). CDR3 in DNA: TGTGCCTGGGGGCGGGGGGGACAGCCCCAGCATTTT. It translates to CAWGRGGQPQHF.

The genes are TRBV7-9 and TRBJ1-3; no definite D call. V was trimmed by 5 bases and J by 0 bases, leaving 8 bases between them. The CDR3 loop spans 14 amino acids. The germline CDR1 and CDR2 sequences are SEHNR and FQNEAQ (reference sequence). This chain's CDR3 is CASSPGFSGNTIYF. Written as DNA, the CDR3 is TGTGCCAGCAGCCCGGGTTTCTCTGGAAACACCATATATTTT. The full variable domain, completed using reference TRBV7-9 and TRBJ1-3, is DTGVSQNPRHKITKRGQNVTFRCDPISEHNRLYWYRQTLGQGPEFLTYFQNEAQLEKSRLLSDRFSAERPKGSFSTLEIQRTEQGDSAMYLCASSPGFSGNTIYFGEGSWLTVV.

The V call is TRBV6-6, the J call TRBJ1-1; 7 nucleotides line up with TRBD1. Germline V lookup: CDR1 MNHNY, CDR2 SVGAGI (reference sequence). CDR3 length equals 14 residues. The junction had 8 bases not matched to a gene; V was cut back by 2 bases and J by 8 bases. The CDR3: CASSYTGEISEAFF. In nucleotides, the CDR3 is TGTGCCAGCAGTTACACAGGGGAAATTTCCGAAGCTTTCTTT.

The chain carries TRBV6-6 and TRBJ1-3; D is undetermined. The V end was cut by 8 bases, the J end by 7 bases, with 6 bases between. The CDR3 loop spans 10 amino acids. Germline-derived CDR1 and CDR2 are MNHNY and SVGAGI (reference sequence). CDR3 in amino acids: CASGDNTIYF. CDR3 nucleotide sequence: TGTGCCAGCGGAGATAACACCATATATTTT.

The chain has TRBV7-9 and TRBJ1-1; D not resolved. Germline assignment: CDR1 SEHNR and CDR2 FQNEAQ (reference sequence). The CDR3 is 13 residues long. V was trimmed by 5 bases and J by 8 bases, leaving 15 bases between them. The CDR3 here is CASSPVSSEEAFF. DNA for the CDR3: TGTGCCAGCAGCCCCGTAAGTTCGGAGGAAGCTTTCTTT.

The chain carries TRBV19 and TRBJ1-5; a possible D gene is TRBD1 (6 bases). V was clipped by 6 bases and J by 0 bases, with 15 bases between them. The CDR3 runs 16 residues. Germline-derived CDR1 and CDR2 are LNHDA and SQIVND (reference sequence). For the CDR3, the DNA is TGTGCCAGTAGCCCACCAAGGGGACATAGCAATCAGCCCCAGCATTTT. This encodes CASSPPRGHSNQPQHF.

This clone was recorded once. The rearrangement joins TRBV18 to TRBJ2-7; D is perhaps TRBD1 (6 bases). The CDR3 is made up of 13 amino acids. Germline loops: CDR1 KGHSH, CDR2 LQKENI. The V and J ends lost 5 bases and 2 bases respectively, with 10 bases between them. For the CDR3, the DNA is TGTGCCAGCTCAGACTACAGGGCCTACGAGCAGTACTTC. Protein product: CASSDYRAYEQYF.

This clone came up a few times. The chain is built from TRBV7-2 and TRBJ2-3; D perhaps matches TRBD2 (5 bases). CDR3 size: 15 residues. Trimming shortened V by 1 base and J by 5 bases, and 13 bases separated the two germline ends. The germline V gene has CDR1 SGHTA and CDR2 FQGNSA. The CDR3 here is CASSLEGRWRDTQYF. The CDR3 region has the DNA TGTGCCAGCAGCTTAGAAGGGAGATGGCGAGATACGCAGTATTTT.

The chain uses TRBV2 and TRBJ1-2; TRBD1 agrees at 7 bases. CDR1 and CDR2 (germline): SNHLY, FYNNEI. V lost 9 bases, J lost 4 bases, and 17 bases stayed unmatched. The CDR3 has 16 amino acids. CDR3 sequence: CASYGQENPKGYGYTF. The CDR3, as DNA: TGTGCCAGTTACGGACAGGAGAATCCCAAGGGCTATGGCTACACCTTC.

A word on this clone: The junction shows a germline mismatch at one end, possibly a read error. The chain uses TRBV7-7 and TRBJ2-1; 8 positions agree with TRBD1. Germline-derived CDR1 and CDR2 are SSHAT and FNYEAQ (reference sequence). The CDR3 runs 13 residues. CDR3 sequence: CASSLDRANEQFF. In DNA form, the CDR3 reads TGTGCTAGCAGTCTGGACAGGGCAAATGAGCAGTTCTTC.

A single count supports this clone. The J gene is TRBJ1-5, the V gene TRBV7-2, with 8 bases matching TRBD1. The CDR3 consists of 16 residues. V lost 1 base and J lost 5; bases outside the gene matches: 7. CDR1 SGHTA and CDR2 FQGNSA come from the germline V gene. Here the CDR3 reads CASSLVAGGSYQPQHF. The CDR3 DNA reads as TGTGCCAGCAGCTTAGTTGCAGGGGGCTCTTATCAGCCCCAGCATTTT.